This T cell receptor beta chain appears in the sequencing data of a study of blood T cell repertoires in COVID-19. Germline trimming cut 5 bases from V and 0 bases from J; bases unmatched to any gene: 10. The CDR3 length is 17 residues. The germline CDR1 and CDR2 sequences are SGHNT and YYREEE (reference sequence). The table came from immunoSEQ multiplex PCR; TCRdb's copy has only in-frame clones and leaves some out. The data hold approximately 120,000 clones, with 85% observed a single time. This clonotype was sampled from a woman of 80 years or more with acute or convalescent COVID-19. Sequencing was performed on peripheral blood. This rearrangement joins TRBV5-4 to TRBJ1-1; 10 nucleotides line up with TRBD1. The CDR3, as DNA: TGTGCCAGCAGTAAACCGGGACAGGGGACCATGAACACTGAAGCTTTCTTT. It encodes CASSKPGQGTMNTEAFF.